A selection of T cell receptor beta chains follows, all from one sample in a study of cytomegalovirus exposure and HLA in healthy donors. Clones were sequenced by immunoSEQ multiplex PCR, and TCRdb holds only the in-frame ones, with some missing. The profile shows 180,000 or so clones, 70% to 80% of them singletons. The source material was PBMCs. The receptors originated from a man between 18 and 35 years old in good health and CMV-seronegative. The CDR3 runs from the conserved cysteine through the conserved F or W. A D gene is named only where the DNA matches it firmly. Clone size is stated in some rows and not others, as once, few, many or a class when expanded.

NA	13	TRBV7-6	TRBJ2-3	once	TGTGCCAGCAGCCGCGGAAACACAGATACGCAGTATTTT	CASSRGNTDTQYF
NA	15	TRBV7-2	TRBJ1-5	once	TGTGCCAGCAGCTTATTCGGGGGTAGCAATCAGCCCCAGCATTTT	CASSLFGGSNQPQHF
NA	13	TRBV5-1	TRBJ1-1	NA	TGCGCCAGCAGCTTTAGTCGGAACACTGAAGCTTTCTTT	CASSFSRNTEAFF
NA	13	TRBV13	TRBJ2-5	NA	TGTGCCAGCAGCTTAGTCGGGGAAGAGACCCAGTACTTC	CASSLVGEETQYF
NA	14	TRBV5-4	TRBJ2-2	NA	TGTGCCAGCAGCTTCTTTAGATCCGCCGGGGAGCTGTTTTTT	CASSFFRSAGELFF
TRBD1	16	TRBV10-1	TRBJ1-5	NA	TGCGCCAGCAGAGGAGAGGACAGGGGGGGAAATCAGCCCCAGCATTTT	CASRGEDRGGNQPQHF
NA	17	TRBV10-3	TRBJ2-1	few	TGTGCCATCAGTGAGTCGTCTACCTACCGTCCCTACAATGAGCAGTTCTTC	CAISESSTYRPYNEQFF
NA	14	TRBV5-4	TRBJ1-1	NA	TGTGCCAGCAGCTTTCAGGCCGCGAACACTGAAGCTTTCTTT	CASSFQAANTEAFF
TRBD1	12	TRBV29-1	TRBJ2-1	few	TGCAGCGTAGGGGACAGGGGTGGTGAGCAGTTCTTC	CSVGDRGGEQFF
TRBD1	14	TRBV30	TRBJ2-7	NA	TGTGCCTGGACTCTGGGGGACAGGGCGTACGAGCAGTACTTC	CAWTLGDRAYEQYF
TRBD2	16	TRBV4-2	TRBJ2-3	NA	TGTGCCAGCAGCCAAGGGACTAGCGGGGGATTAGATACGCAGTATTTT	CASSQGTSGGLDTQYF
NA	15	TRBV5-1	TRBJ2-7	NA	TGCGCCAGCAGCCTAAGGATTGGGCAGTCCTACGAGCAGTACTTC	CASSLRIGQSYEQYF
NA	15	TRBV5-1	TRBJ2-1	few	TGCGCCAGCAGCATGTACTCATCCTCCTACAATGAGCAGTTCTTC	CASSMYSSSYNEQFF
TRBD2	20	TRBV28	TRBJ2-7	NA	TGTGCCAGCAGCAGCACTTCGTGGACTAGCGGGTCTCCTCATCCCTACGAGCAGTACTTC	CASSSTSWTSGSPHPYEQYF
NA	15	TRBV6-5	TRBJ1-1	NA	TGTGCCAGCAGTTACTCGGGGGCCATGAACACTGAAGCTTTCTTT	CASSYSGAMNTEAFF
NA	14	TRBV6-5	TRBJ2-1	few	TGTGCCAGCAGTTCGCGGACAGTCTACAATGAGCAGTTCTTC	CASSSRTVYNEQFF
NA	15	TRBV7-9	TRBJ2-1	NA	TGTGCCGGCAGCTTAGGTTCCGTCAGGGACAATGAGCAGTTCTTC	CAGSLGSVRDNEQFF
TRBD1	15	TRBV4-3	TRBJ2-5	NA	TGCGCCAGCAGCACTCGACAGGGGGGGAAAGAGACCCAGTACTTC	CASSTRQGGKETQYF